This TCR beta chain was recovered during a study of cytomegalovirus exposure and HLA in healthy donors (dated by TCRdb to between 2016 and 2019). A note on the overall study: According to an earlier analysis of a few hundred of the donors, 200 million or so T cells yielded some 110 million unique TCR beta sequences and 276 Gb of sequence data. An early release covering around 630 HLA-typed donors comprised roughly 300 gigabases of sequencing data and around 86 million unique TCR sequences. The genetic ancestry cluster associated with self-reported Caucasian donors included around four fifths of the 350 to 500 genotyped donors. The aim of the study was to test whether cataloging public T cell receptors could identify signatures of past pathogen exposure. The study profiled the T cell repertoires of approximately 700 subjects by immunosequencing and related them to cytomegalovirus serostatus. In addition to the first cohort of around 670 subjects, a separate validation cohort of 120 different subjects was used. The study combined high-throughput TCR immunosequencing, statistical association of individual TCRs with disease status, and machine learning to predict cytomegalovirus infection status. To study patterns of TCR occurrence, a later analysis re-analyzed previously published TCR beta repertoires from just over 650 donors and added high-resolution HLA genotyping. The later analysis used no new phenotypic data to find candidate immune exposures, relying instead on TCR beta sequences and their occurrence across donors. To decide whether each TCR beta V gene segment behaved as functional or pseudogenic, an earlier analysis of several hundred of the donors relied on high-throughput TCR beta sequencing. Donor age, sex, ethnicity and CMV serostatus were compiled together with the repertoire data. A later genetic analysis used genome-wide SNP genotypes for about three fifths of the 666 donors, treating that subset as a discovery cohort. All discovery cohort repertoires had been generated using a single sequencing platform. Both class I and class II loci were covered by HLA typing, at four-digit resolution. The number of donors typed differed by locus, with 629-630 for A, B, C, DRB1 and DQB1, roughly 520 for DQA1, approximately 570 for DPA1, and under 490 for DPB1. Because of strong linkage in the cohort, five DR-DQ haplotypes were treated as single units for association and clustering. Across approximately 420 genotyped donors of the cohort, an average of about 240,000 unique TCR beta nucleotide sequences per donor were sequenced, and 15% to 20% of those sequences were non-productive.

The cohort consisted of some 730 healthy bone marrow donors. At the time of sampling, every cohort member was nominally healthy, though immune exposures that went unrecorded were likely present. The donor tested CMV seropositive and was one of the 289 seropositive cohort members. Each donor provided a peripheral blood sample, and peripheral blood mononuclear cells were used for TCR beta sequencing. The Qiagen DNeasy Blood Extraction Kit was used to extract genomic DNA from the blood cell samples. From a lookup of the germline V gene, CDR1 and CDR2 are SGHRS and YFSETQ. At the junction V is shortened by 5 bases and J by 7 bases; bases outside the gene matches: 13. From its cysteine to its phenylalanine, the CDR3 spans 16 amino acids. The DNA shown is the 48-base CDR3, in frame from base 1. This clone was seen a single time. No antigen is known for it. Within one base of it there is no much larger clone, and no base qualities were kept.

Summary of the overall study and its limitations: A further reported finding was that TCR beta sequences accurately predicted the HLA-A and HLA-B alleles for most subjects in the first cohort. In both the original and validation cohorts, the classifier was reported to diagnose cytomegalovirus status with high specificity and sensitivity. Correlated functional status among segregating V segments might reflect linkage disequilibrium, but an unknown experimental factor could not be ruled out. At a false discovery rate of 0.05, a later analysis linked approximately 18,000 TCR beta sequences to specific HLA alleles. An earlier analysis of 450 to 750 of the donors showed that most TCR beta V segments appeared in productive rearrangements either about 87% or about 30% of the time, which broadly matched IMGT annotations. A few of the identified cytomegalovirus-associated TCR beta chains were confirmed in vitro to be specific for cytomegalovirus antigens. In a later genetic analysis, fewer N-insertions in productive TCRs were reported among donors in an Asian-associated ancestry cluster than the approximately 710-donor mean. Several of the top co-occurrence clusters appeared to be linked to parvovirus B19, influenza, CMV and Epstein-Barr virus, according to a later analysis. Because HLA typing was unavailable for some donors at each locus, only the typed subset was used in association tests. The authors suggested that the approach could potentially be generalized to other disease states and immunological phenotypes. When HLA alleles, especially DR and DQ, strongly co-occurred, attributing TCR associations to individual alleles was difficult. Because the 87-base-pair reads could not distinguish some IMGT-functional V segments, including TRBV6-2 and TRBV6-3, those segments were excluded. In the study, about 150 TCR beta chains were listed as associated with cytomegalovirus. In a later genetic analysis, a missense DCLRE1C variant was associated with V-gene and J-gene trimming of TCR beta chains, and the association was replicated in an independent cohort. A later analysis found that TCR association rates varied across HLA loci, with DRB1 alleles showing the most associated TCRs and HLA-C alleles the fewest. In a later analysis, HLA-associated TCR beta chains were found to be more clonally expanded and to have lower generation probabilities than equally common non-associated chains. In this cohort, only TCR beta chains were sequenced, and detectable features were limited by the absence of alpha or paired-chain data. A group of highly shared sequence variants was considered likely to be a technical artifact of the sequencing pipeline. Some 15 rarely observed V segments, including chromosome 9 orphons, were excluded from the earlier analysis of just under 600 of the donors because counts were too low. Roughly uniform sequencing depth across donors was assumed in presence/absence analyses, although this assumption may not hold. Most TCR sequences were seen in very few donors, while some public TCRs were found in many individuals. Most CMV-associated TCR beta chains appeared to be HLA-restricted in a later analysis, and the HLA associations seemed to be driven largely by CMV exposure. Immune exposure information for the cohort was limited to CMV serostatus.

Library generation was performed with the immunoSEQ multiplex PCR assay. The multiplex PCR relied on a mix of 60 forward primers for TCR Vbeta segments and 13 reverse primers for TCR Jbeta segments. Amplification of the CDR3 region of rearranged TCR beta genes was performed with a multiplex PCR assay on genomic DNA. Amplified TCR beta libraries were sequenced as 87-base-pair reads on the Illumina HiSeq System. From the authors' description of their analysis: A later analysis counted about 76 million unique TCR beta chains across the 600 to 850 repertoires, and 10 million to 12 million of these chains were shared by at least two donors. To remove PCR and sequencing errors, raw reads were error-corrected and collapsed into unique sequences using a nearest-neighbor algorithm that merged closely related sequences. V, D and J gene segments were assigned by aligning CDR3 sequences to IMGT reference sequences. Each retained sequence needed at least a six-nucleotide match to both a V gene segment and a J gene segment. A rearrangement was called productive if the CDR3 had no stop codons and remained in frame with V and J, and every other rearrangement was called non-productive. CDR3 was defined by IMGT convention, running from the second conserved V-encoded cysteine to the conserved J-encoded phenylalanine. In an earlier analysis of roughly 580 of the donors, sequences lacking an unambiguous match to a single V gene segment were excluded. In an earlier analysis of 450 to 700 of the donors, V segments were called functional above 56.7% productive rearrangements and were called segregating when the between-donor standard deviation exceeded 5%. A statistical classification framework was developed to diagnose cytomegalovirus status using the catalog of TCR beta chain sequences. A later analysis assigned V and J genes by comparing TCR nucleotide sequences with IMGT/GENE-DB human TR gene sequences. The TCRdist pipeline was used in a later analysis to assign CDR3 sequences and most-parsimonious VDJ recombination scenarios. In a later analysis, each TCR beta chain was defined by its CDR3 amino acid sequence together with its V-gene family, and reads lacking a unique V-gene family were excluded. In a later analysis, approximately 590 highly shared, low-generation-probability nucleotide sequences were removed to address suspected cross-contamination and a sequencing artifact. In a later analysis, a clonal expansion index was calculated for each public chain from normalized within-repertoire ranks of inferred template counts. A later analysis computed generation probabilities with a VDJ recombination model fitted to out-of-frame rearrangements, and checked the results against IGoR. A later analysis scored TCR-TCR, TCR-HLA and TCR-CMV co-occurrence with hypergeometric tests, applying a repertoire-size bias correction to TCR pairs. False discovery rates were estimated in a later analysis by permuting HLA or CMV assignments 20 times. In a later analysis, co-occurring TCRs were grouped using DBSCAN, and TCRdist sequence similarity was added for clustering within HLA-allele-positive subsets. Co-occurrence clustering excluded repertoires with fewer than 30,000 or more than 120,000 public chains, plus five with anomalous nucleotide sharing. In its TCRdb copy, this immuneACCESS table keeps in-frame sequences only and misses some clones. Where compared with another copy, unresolved V genes explain less than half of these, and the others have no known cause. The DNA was the basis for D and trimming; V, J and clone size are from that table. In all, the sample holds about 170,000 clones, and about four fifths of those were seen once. The leading ten clones occupy 1% of the sample.

Sequenced material: PBMCs. The sequence derives from a woman aged 45-65 years in good health and CMV-seropositive. Recombination joined TRBV5-1 with TRBJ2-5; a stretch of 11 junction bases matches TRBD1. The CDR3 reads CASSRGQGAWEGTQYF. The nucleotide sequence reads TGCGCCAGCAGTAGAGGACAGGGGGCCTGGGAGGGGACCCAGTACTTC.